Sequencing of this TCR beta chain was carried out in a study of OX40 agonist ivuxolimab in advanced cancers. Study summary: Every 2 weeks, ivuxolimab was infused into the patients intravenously at between 0.01 and 10 mg/kg. Dose-escalation cases comprised hepatocellular carcinoma, melanoma, renal cell or head and neck cancer. Under the entry rules, prior anti-PD-1, anti-PD-L1 or anti-CTLA-4 therapy was allowed, and 40% had some. Study-wide results and caveats: Expanded clones were, on average, more numerous in CD8+ T cells than in CD4+.

Repertoires were generated with immunoSEQ multiplex PCR, while TCRdb's copy carries only in-frame clones and drops some. Among roughly 80,000 clones, 84% were seen once, and the ten largest hold roughly 2.7%. Germline V gene lookup returns CDR1 SNHLY and CDR2 FYNNEI. This CDR3 is 17 amino acids long. V dropped 0 bases and J dropped 4 bases, with 16 bases sitting between them. Of note for this clone: Its antigen is currently unknown.

This sample comprised CD4+ or CD8+ T cells sorted from blood, obtained in a trial of the OX40 agonist ivuxolimab. The receptor comes from an adult with an advanced solid tumor such as melanoma, head and neck, liver or kidney cancer. J is TRBJ1-5 and V is TRBV2; a weak D match, TRBD1 (6 bases). CDR3 amino acids: CASSEAPHRAANQPQHF. In nucleotides, the CDR3 is TGTGCCAGCAGTGAAGCGCCCCACAGGGCTGCAAATCAGCCCCAGCATTTT.